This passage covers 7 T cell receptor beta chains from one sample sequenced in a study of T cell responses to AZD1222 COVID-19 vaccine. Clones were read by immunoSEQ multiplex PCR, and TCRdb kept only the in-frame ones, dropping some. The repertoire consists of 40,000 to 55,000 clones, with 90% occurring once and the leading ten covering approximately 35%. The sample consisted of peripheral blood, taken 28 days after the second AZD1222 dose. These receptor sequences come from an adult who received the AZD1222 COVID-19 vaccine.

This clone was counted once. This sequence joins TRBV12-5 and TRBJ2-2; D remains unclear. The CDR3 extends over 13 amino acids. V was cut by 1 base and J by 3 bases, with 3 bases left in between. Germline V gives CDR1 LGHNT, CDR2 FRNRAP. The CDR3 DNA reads TGTGCTAGTGGTTTGGGCTACACCGGGGAGCTGTTTTTT. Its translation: CASGLGYTGELFF.

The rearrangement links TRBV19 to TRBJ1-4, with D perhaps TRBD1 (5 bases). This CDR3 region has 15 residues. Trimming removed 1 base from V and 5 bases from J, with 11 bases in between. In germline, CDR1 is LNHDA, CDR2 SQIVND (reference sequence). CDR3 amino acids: CASSIAGRINEKLFF. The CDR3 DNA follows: TGTGCCAGTAGTATAGCGGGACGGATCAATGAAAAACTGTTTTTT.

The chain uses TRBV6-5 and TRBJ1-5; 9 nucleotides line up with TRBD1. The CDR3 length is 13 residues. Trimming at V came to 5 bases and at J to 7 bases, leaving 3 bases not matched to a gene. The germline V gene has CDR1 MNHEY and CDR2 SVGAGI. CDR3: CASSRQGGQPQHF. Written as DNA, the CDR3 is TGTGCCAGCAGTCGACAGGGGGGGCAGCCCCAGCATTTT.

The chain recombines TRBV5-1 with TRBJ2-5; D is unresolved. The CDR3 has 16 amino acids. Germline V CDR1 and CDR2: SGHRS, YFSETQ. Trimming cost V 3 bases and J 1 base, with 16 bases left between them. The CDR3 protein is CASSWAPGHSQETQYF. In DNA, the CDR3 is TGCGCCAGCAGCTGGGCGCCGGGCCACTCCCAAGAGACCCAGTACTTC. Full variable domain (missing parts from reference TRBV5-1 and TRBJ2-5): KAGVTQTPRYLIKTRGQQVTLSCSPISGHRSVSWYQQTPGQGLQFLFEYFSETQRNKGNFPGRFSGRQFSNSRSEMNVSTLELGDSALYLCASSWAPGHSQETQYFGPGTRLLVL.

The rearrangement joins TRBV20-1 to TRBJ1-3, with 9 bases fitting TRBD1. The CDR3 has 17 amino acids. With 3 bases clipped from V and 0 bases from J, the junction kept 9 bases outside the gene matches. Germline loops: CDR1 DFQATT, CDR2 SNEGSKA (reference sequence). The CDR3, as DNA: TGCAGTGCTAGTGGGGGCCGGGACAGGGACTCTGGAAACACCATATATTTT. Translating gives CSASGGRDRDSGNTIYF.

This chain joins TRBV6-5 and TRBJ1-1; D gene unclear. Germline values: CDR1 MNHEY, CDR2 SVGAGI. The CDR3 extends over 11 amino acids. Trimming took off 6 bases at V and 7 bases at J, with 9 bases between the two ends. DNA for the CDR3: TGTGCCAGCAGAGTCGGGGTTGAAGCTTTCTTT. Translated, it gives CASRVGVEAFF.

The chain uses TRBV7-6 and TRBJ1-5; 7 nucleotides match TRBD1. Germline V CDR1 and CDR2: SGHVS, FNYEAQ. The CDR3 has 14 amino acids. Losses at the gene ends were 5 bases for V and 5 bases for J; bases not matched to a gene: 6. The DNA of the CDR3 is TGTGCCAGCAGCGCAGGACAGGTCCATCAGCCCCAGCATTTT. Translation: CASSAGQVHQPQHF.